What follows are 29 T cell receptor beta chains derived from one specimen sequenced in a study of OX40 agonist ivuxolimab in advanced cancers. Produced via immunoSEQ multiplex PCR; TCRdb's table is partial and in-frame only. The table shows some 74,000 clones, with around 93% occurring only once. Material: CD4+ or CD8+ T cells sorted from blood, obtained in a trial of the OX40 agonist ivuxolimab. The receptor set was obtained from an adult with an advanced solid tumor such as melanoma, head and neck, liver or kidney cancer.

The chain joins TRBV6-6 to TRBJ2-7; D is uncertain. The CDR3 runs 12 residues. With 5 bases removed from V and 2 bases from J, the gap between germline ends came to 7 bases. Germline lookup yields CDR1 MNHNY and CDR2 SVGAGI (reference sequence). CDR3 nucleotide sequence: TGTGCCAGCAGTCCCCCCACCTACGAGCAGTACTTC. Amino acid sequence: CASSPPTYEQYF.

J is TRBJ1-2 and V is TRBV25-1; 10 bases map to TRBD1. The CDR3 extends over 12 amino acids. Unmatched junction bases numbered 1, after V lost 9 bases and J lost 3 bases. The germline V gene has CDR1 MGHDK and CDR2 SYGVNS. CDR3 amino acids: CASGQGDYGYTF. The CDR3 bases are TGTGCCAGTGGACAGGGGGACTATGGCTACACCTTC.

This chain joins TRBV5-1 and TRBJ1-1; D possibly corresponds to TRBD1 (6 bases). The CDR3 extends over 14 amino acids. V lost 4 bases, J lost 0 bases, and 10 bases lay in between. Germline assignment: CDR1 SGHRS and CDR2 YFSETQ. DNA of the CDR3: TGCGCCAGCAGCCGGACAGACATGAACACTGAAGCTTTCTTT. Its protein is CASSRTDMNTEAFF. The whole variable domain, remainder taken from reference TRBV5-1 and TRBJ1-1, is KAGVTQTPRYLIKTRGQQVTLSCSPISGHRSVSWYQQTPGQGLQFLFEYFSETQRNKGNFPGRFSGRQFSNSRSEMNVSTLELGDSALYLCASSRTDMNTEAFFGQGTRLTVV.

The chain employs TRBV5-4 and TRBJ2-5; weak D call: TRBD2 (5 bases). CDR3 size: 14 residues. V was pared by 4 bases and J by 1 base, with 11 bases between. Germline loops: CDR1 SGHNT, CDR2 YYREEE (reference sequence). DNA for the CDR3: TGTGCCAGCAGCCCTGCGGGCTCCCAAGAGACCCAGTACTTC. Amino acids: CASSPAGSQETQYF. Together with reference TRBV5-4 and TRBJ2-5, the CDR3 gives the full variable domain: ETGVTQSPTHLIKTRGQQVTLRCSSQSGHNTVSWYQQALGQGPQFIFQYYREEENGRGNFPPRFSGLQFPNYSSELNVNALELDDSALYLCASSPAGSQETQYFGPGTRLLVL.

The chain uses TRBV7-9 and TRBJ2-5; D is uncertain. Per germline, CDR1 SEHNR and CDR2 FQNEAQ (reference sequence). The germline V and J ends were trimmed by 4 bases and 4 bases, with 10 bases remaining between them. The length of the CDR3 is 13 residues. CDR3 nucleotide sequence: TGTGCCAGCAGCTCTAGTGGAATAGAGACCCAGTACTTC. Protein: CASSSSGIETQYF.

The J gene is TRBJ2-5, the V gene TRBV5-4; D is perhaps TRBD2 (6 bases). Per germline, CDR1 SGHNT and CDR2 YYREEE (reference sequence). This CDR3 contains 16 residues. V shed 1 base and J shed 7 bases, with 20 bases lying between them. This chain's CDR3 is CASSLLGAGPSGTQYF. The CDR3 region has the DNA TGTGCCAGCAGCTTGCTTGGGGCGGGGCCCTCGGGGACCCAGTACTTC.

V gene TRBV5-1 combines with J gene TRBJ2-5; TRBD2 matches 8 bases. The germline V gene has CDR1 SGHRS and CDR2 YFSETQ. The J segment lost 2 bases and the V segment lost 4 bases, leaving 13 bases of the junction unmatched. There are 17 residues in the CDR3. The CDR3 sequence is CASSIGLAPNTQETQYF. The DNA of the CDR3 is TGCGCCAGCAGCATCGGACTAGCCCCAAATACTCAAGAGACCCAGTACTTC.

This rearrangement joins TRBV29-1 to TRBJ1-4; D gene unclear. Trimming pared 4 bases from V and 2 bases from J, leaving 11 bases between. Germline loops: CDR1 SQVTM, CDR2 ANQGSEA. The CDR3 loop spans 14 amino acids. CDR3 bases: TGCAGCGTTGGTGAAGGACTCACTAATGAAAAACTGTTTTTT. This encodes CSVGEGLTNEKLFF.

This clone was seen only once. The rearrangement links TRBV5-1 to TRBJ1-1, with a weak D call TRBD1 (6 bases). The V gene lost 2 bases and the J gene lost 4 bases, with 15 bases spanning the gap. The CDR3 consists of 15 residues. Germline V gives CDR1 SGHRS, CDR2 YFSETQ. DNA for the CDR3: TGCGCCAGCAGCTTTTCAGCGGGGGCGATCACTGAAGCTTTCTTT. Amino acids: CASSFSAGAITEAFF. The full variable domain, rest sourced from reference TRBV5-1 and TRBJ1-1, is KAGVTQTPRYLIKTRGQQVTLSCSPISGHRSVSWYQQTPGQGLQFLFEYFSETQRNKGNFPGRFSGRQFSNSRSEMNVSTLELGDSALYLCASSFSAGAITEAFFGQGTRLTVV.

The chain links TRBV7-2 to TRBJ2-6; D gene uncertain. V was trimmed by 1 base and J by 0 bases, leaving 1 base between them. The CDR3 consists of 14 residues. The germline CDR1 and CDR2 sequences are SGHTA and FQGNSA. CDR3 nucleotide sequence: TGTGCCAGCAGCTTAGACTCTGGGGCCAACGTCCTGACTTTC. Translated, it gives CASSLDSGANVLTF.

The rearrangement links TRBV20-1 to TRBJ2-7; D remains ambiguous. The CDR3 is 11 amino acids. CDR1 is DFQATT, CDR2 SNEGSKA, per germline (reference sequence). V was cut by 5 bases and J by 1 base, with 6 bases left in between. The CDR3 sequence: CSASRSYEQYF. In nucleotides, the CDR3 is TGCAGTGCTTCAAGGTCCTACGAGCAGTACTTC.

CDR3: CASSLNSPLHF. CDR3 DNA: TGTGCCAGCAGCCTTAATTCACCCCTCCACTTT. This chain uses TRBV9 with TRBJ1-6; D is unresolved. Between the trimmed V and J ends, which lost 4 bases and 6 bases, there was a span of 2 bases. CDR3 length: 11 residues. Germline values: CDR1 SGDLS, CDR2 YYNGEE.

The chain joins TRBV2 to TRBJ1-2, with a tentative D call TRBD1 (5 bases). CDR1 is SNHLY and CDR2 is FYNNEI in the germline V gene. V was cut by 4 bases and J by 6 bases, with 9 bases left in between. The CDR3 sequence is 12 residues long. In DNA form, the CDR3 reads TGTGCCAGCAGTGGGGGGTACGATGGCTACACCTTC. It specifies CASSGGYDGYTF.

The chain is built from TRBV19 and TRBJ1-2; D not resolved. Germline V gene data show CDR1 as LNHDA and CDR2 as SQIVND (reference sequence). This CDR3 has 16 residues. The V and J ends lost 3 bases and 5 bases respectively, with 19 bases between them. CDR3 protein: CASSISLMGMQYGYTF. CDR3 DNA: TGTGCCAGTAGTATTTCGTTAATGGGTATGCAGTATGGCTACACCTTC.

The rearrangement uses TRBV5-1 and TRBJ2-7, with D unclear. Germline V CDR1 and CDR2: SGHRS, YFSETQ. Trimming removed 0 bases at V and 5 bases at J, with 6 bases between. This CDR3 has 12 residues. CDR3 nucleotide sequence: TGCGCCAGCAGCTTGGGGTTCCACGAGCAGTACTTC. Protein product: CASSLGFHEQYF.

This clone occurred a few times. The CDR3 here is CASSEGQSRTVAFF. The CDR3 DNA is TGTGCCAGCAGCGAGGGACAGTCTCGAACCGTAGCTTTCTTT. This rearrangement joins TRBV7-8 to TRBJ1-1, with 7 positions matching TRBD1. V lost 5 bases to trimming and J lost 10 bases; unmatched junction nucleotides: 13. The CDR3 runs 14 residues. Germline V CDR1 and CDR2: SGHVS, FQNEAQ.

The gene calls are TRBV10-1 and TRBJ2-2; a weak D match, TRBD1 (6 bases). Trimming removed 0 bases at V and 0 bases at J, with 14 bases between. The CDR3 extends over 18 amino acids. Germline loops: CDR1 WNHNN, CDR2 SYGVQD (reference sequence). CDR3 loop: CASSESAVQGTNTGELFF. The DNA of the CDR3 is TGCGCCAGCAGTGAGTCGGCAGTACAGGGAACGAACACCGGGGAGCTGTTTTTT.

This clone is a singleton in its sample. The genes are TRBV10-3 and TRBJ1-5, with D possibly TRBD1 on 5 matching bases. In germline, CDR1 is ENHRY, CDR2 SYGVKD. The V end lost 4 bases, the J end lost 7 bases, and 11 bases lay between the germline ends. The CDR3 length is 13 residues. CDR3 protein: CAISGDPGQPQHF. In nucleotides, the CDR3 is TGTGCCATCAGTGGGGACCCCGGGCAGCCCCAGCATTTT.

The chain recombines TRBV6-5 with TRBJ1-3; TRBD1 is a possible D gene (6 bases). The CDR3 is made up of 14 amino acids. Trimming cost V 8 bases and J 6 bases, with 17 bases left between them. CDR1 is MNHEY and CDR2 is SVGAGI in the germline V gene. CDR3 bases: TGTGCCAGCGTCGGCCCCCCAGGGGCAAACACCATATATTTT. Residues: CASVGPPGANTIYF.

The J gene is TRBJ1-2, the V gene TRBV5-4; a weak D match, TRBD1 (6 bases). Germline loops: CDR1 SGHNT, CDR2 YYREEE (reference sequence). This CDR3 has 14 residues. The V end was cut by 2 bases, the J end by 4 bases, with 12 bases between. DNA for the CDR3: TGTGCCAGCAGCTTAGGGGGGACCCCCTATGGCTACACCTTC. It encodes CASSLGGTPYGYTF.

The gene calls are TRBV30 and TRBJ1-4, with D hard to call. Trimming left V 0 bases short and J 13 bases short, with 18 bases between. Germline V gene lookup returns CDR1 GTSNPN and CDR2 SVGIG (reference sequence). This CDR3 has 14 amino acids. This CDR3 reads CAWSVGLPKAPLFF. CDR3 bases: TGTGCCTGGAGTGTTGGACTCCCCAAAGCTCCACTGTTTTTT.

The genes are TRBV5-1 and TRBJ2-3; 9 bases align to TRBD2. Trimming at V came to 6 bases and at J to 4 bases, leaving 6 bases not matched to a gene. Germline V gene lookup returns CDR1 SGHRS and CDR2 YFSETQ. This CDR3 is built from 14 residues. CDR3 amino acids: CASNGGRAPDTQYF. CDR3 in DNA: TGCGCCAGCAACGGCGGGAGGGCTCCAGATACGCAGTATTTT.

This clone was counted only a few times. The rearrangement joins TRBV5-1 to TRBJ2-2; D perhaps matches TRBD2 (6 bases). Trimming removed 5 bases from V and 4 bases from J, with 12 bases in between. The germline V gene has CDR1 SGHRS and CDR2 YFSETQ. This CDR3 is built from 14 residues. CDR3 in DNA: TGCGCCAGCAGACCGGGACTTGCCACCGGGGAGCTGTTTTTT. Translated: CASRPGLATGELFF.

The chain uses TRBV12-2 and TRBJ1-1; the table's D call TRBD1 went unverified against the DNA. TRBV12-2 is described as a pseudogene. CDR3 size: 15 residues. The CDR3: CASRLGAGENTEAFF. CDR3 in DNA: TGTGCAAGTCGCTTAGGAGCAGGGGAGAACACTGAAGCTTTCTTT.

The chain uses TRBV27 and TRBJ1-2; D gene unclear. In germline, CDR1 is MNHEY, CDR2 SMNVEV (reference sequence). The CDR3 length is 14 residues. V shed 6 bases and J shed 2 bases, with 13 bases lying between them. CDR3 amino acids: CASSALQPNYGYTF. The DNA for the CDR3 is TGTGCCAGCAGCGCTCTACAGCCCAACTATGGCTACACCTTC.

Comments on this clone: One end of the junction does not line up with germline, which may come from a read error. This sequence joins TRBV11-3 and TRBJ1-1; D is unclear. Per the germline V gene, CDR1 is SGHNT and CDR2 is YENEEA. CDR3 length equals 14 residues. The CDR3 here is CASSLEWENAEAFF. Written as DNA, the CDR3 is TGTGCCAGCAGCTTAGAGTGGGAGAACGCTGAAGCTTTCTTT. Combining the CDR3 with reference TRBV11-3 and TRBJ1-1 gives the whole variable domain EAGVVQSPRYKIIEKKQPVAFWCNPISGHNTLYWYLQNLGQGPELLIRYENEEAVDDSQLPKDRFSAERLKGVDSTLKIQPAELGDSAVYLCASSLEWENAEAFFGQGTRLTVV.

Of note for this clone: Compared with germline, one end of the junction differs, possibly owing to a read error. J is TRBJ2-5 and V is TRBV7-7; D is uncertain. Germline V lookup: CDR1 SSHAT, CDR2 FNYEAQ (reference sequence). The CDR3 runs to 14 residues. CDR3 protein: CASSPTRGYSEQYF. DNA of the CDR3: TGTGCTAGCAGCCCTACCCGAGGTTACAGTGAGCAGTACTTC.

This chain links TRBV9 with TRBJ2-7, with no clear D. Trimming took 4 bases from V and 1 from J, leaving 15 bases between them. The CDR3 extends over 15 amino acids. CDR1 is SGDLS and CDR2 is YYNGEE in the germline V gene. The CDR3 nucleotides are TGTGCCAGCAGCCCCCACGTCACCTTATCCTACGAGCAGTACTTC. Amino acid sequence: CASSPHVTLSYEQYF.

The rearrangement uses TRBV5-1 and TRBJ1-1; D possibly corresponds to TRBD1 (5 bases). CDR1 is SGHRS, CDR2 YFSETQ, per germline. CDR3 length: 13 residues. With 6 bases removed from V and 6 bases from J, the gap between germline ends came to 15 bases. In nucleotides, the CDR3 is TGCGCCAGCAAAAATCCCCAGGGTTCTGAAGCTTTCTTT. This gives the protein CASKNPQGSEAFF.